This TCR beta chain originates from a study of blood T cell repertoires in COVID-19. The wider study: Donors in the United States, Italy and Spain gave samples during acute or convalescent COVID-19. In each case, the material was cDNA or gDNA derived from T cells, B-cell-depleted T cells, or PBMCs.

Germline V gives CDR1 LNHDA, CDR2 SQIVND (reference sequence). The CDR3 is 15 amino acids. The ends were cut back, 9 bases at V and 0 bases at J, with 14 bases in the middle. In the original workflow: Quantification of nucleated cells was approximated via reference gene primer amplification. Method: immunoSEQ multiplex PCR; TCRdb's copy keeps in-frame clones and lacks some. Clonal size and the V and J genes are those of that table, whereas D and trimming came from the DNA. Among approximately 220,000 clones listed, about 82% were seen once. The sequencing input was peripheral blood. The TCR was taken from a woman older than 75 with acute or convalescent COVID-19. The chain joins TRBV19 to TRBJ1-4; D gene unclear. The CDR3 DNA sequence: TGTGCCAGCCAACCCAGCGCCGCAACTAATGAAAAACTGTTTTTT. It yields the protein CASQPSAATNEKLFF.